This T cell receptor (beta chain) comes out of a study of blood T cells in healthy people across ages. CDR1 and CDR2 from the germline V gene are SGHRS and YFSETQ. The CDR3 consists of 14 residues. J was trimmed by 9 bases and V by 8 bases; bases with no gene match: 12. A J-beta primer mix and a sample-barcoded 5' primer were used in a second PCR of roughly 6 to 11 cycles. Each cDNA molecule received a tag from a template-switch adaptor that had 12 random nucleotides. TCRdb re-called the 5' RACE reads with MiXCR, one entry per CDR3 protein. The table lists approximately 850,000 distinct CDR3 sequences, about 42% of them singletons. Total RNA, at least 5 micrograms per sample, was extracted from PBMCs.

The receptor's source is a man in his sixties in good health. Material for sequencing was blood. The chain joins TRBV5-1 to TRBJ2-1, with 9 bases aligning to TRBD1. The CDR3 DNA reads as TGCGCCAGTTTACCGGGACAGGGTTTTGCTGAGCAGTTCTTC. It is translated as CASLPGQGFAEQFF.